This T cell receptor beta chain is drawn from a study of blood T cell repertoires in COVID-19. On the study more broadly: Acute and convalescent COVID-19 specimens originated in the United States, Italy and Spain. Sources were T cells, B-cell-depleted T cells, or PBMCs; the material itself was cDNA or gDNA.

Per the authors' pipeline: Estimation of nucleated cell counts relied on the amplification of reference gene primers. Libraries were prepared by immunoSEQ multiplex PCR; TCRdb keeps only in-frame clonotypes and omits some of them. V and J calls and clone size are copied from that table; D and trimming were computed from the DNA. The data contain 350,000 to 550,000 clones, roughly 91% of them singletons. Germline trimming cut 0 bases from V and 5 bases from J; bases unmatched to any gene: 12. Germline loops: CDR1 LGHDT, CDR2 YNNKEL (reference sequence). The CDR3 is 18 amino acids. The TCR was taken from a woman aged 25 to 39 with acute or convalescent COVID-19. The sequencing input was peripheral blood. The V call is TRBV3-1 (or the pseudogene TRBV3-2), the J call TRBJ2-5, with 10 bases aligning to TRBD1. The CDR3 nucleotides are TGTGCCAGCAGCCAAGATTCCCCAGGACAGGGGGTTTGGGAGACCCAGTACTTC. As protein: CASSQDSPGQGVWETQYF.